This record covers a single TCR beta chain. Its antigen specificity is not known. Base qualities were left out, and no much larger clone turns up one base away. This sample stems from a study of cytomegalovirus exposure and HLA in healthy donors (dated by TCRdb to 2016 to 2017). About the investigation overall: In an earlier analysis of several hundred of the donors, under 300 Gb of sequence data and approximately 100 million unique TCR beta sequences from about 190 million T cells were reported. Every discovery cohort repertoire had been produced on one sequencing platform. Among about 370 genotyped donors of the cohort, an average of around 250,000 unique TCR beta nucleotide sequences was sequenced per donor, of which about 19% were non-productive. HLA typing covered class I and class II loci at four-digit resolution. Typing coverage varied by locus: roughly 620-640 donors for A, B, C, DRB1 and DQB1; approximately 500 for DQA1; more than 600 for DPA1; 450 to 480 for DPB1. Donor age, sex, ethnicity and CMV serostatus were compiled together with the repertoire data. The study used immunosequencing to profile the T cell repertoires of 600 to 850 subjects and linked those repertoires to cytomegalovirus serostatus. Along with the approximately 700-subject first cohort, a separate validation cohort of over 90 different subjects was used. To predict cytomegalovirus infection status, the study combined high-throughput TCR immunosequencing, statistical association of individual TCRs with disease status, and machine learning. To decide whether each TCR beta V gene segment behaved as functional or pseudogenic, an earlier analysis of fewer than 750 of the donors relied on high-throughput TCR beta sequencing. About 330 gigabases of sequencing data and 91 million or so unique TCR sequences made up an early release that covered about 640 HLA-typed donors. Roughly 5 DR-DQ haplotypes were handled as single units for association and clustering because linkage in the cohort was strong. Genome-wide SNP genotypes for about 55% of the roughly 670 donors were used in a later genetic analysis, which treated that subset as a discovery cohort. The genetic ancestry cluster associated with self-reported Caucasian donors included around 76% of the roughly 360 genotyped donors. The later analysis used no new phenotypic data to find candidate immune exposures, relying instead on TCR beta sequences and their occurrence across donors. The study was designed to test whether signatures of past pathogen exposure could be identified by cataloging public T cell receptors. A later analysis re-examined previously published TCR beta repertoires from more than 650 donors and added high-resolution HLA genotyping to investigate patterns of TCR occurrence. Findings and caveats that apply to the study as a whole: In a later genetic analysis, a missense DCLRE1C variant was associated with V-gene and J-gene trimming of TCR beta chains, and the association was replicated in an independent cohort. CMV serostatus was the only immune exposure information available for the cohort. According to a later genetic analysis, donors in an Asian-associated ancestry cluster had fewer N-insertions in productive TCRs than the approximately 670-donor mean. Strong co-occurrence of HLA alleles, especially DR and DQ, made assigning TCR associations to individual alleles difficult. Several of the top co-occurrence clusters appeared to be linked to parvovirus B19, influenza, CMV and Epstein-Barr virus, according to a later analysis. In an earlier analysis of 587 of the donors, most TCR beta V segments appeared in productive rearrangements about 90% or about 30% of the time, broadly matching IMGT annotations. In a later analysis, some 18,000 TCR beta sequences were associated with specific HLA alleles at a false discovery rate of 0.05. This cohort had only TCR beta chains sequenced, and the lack of alpha or paired-chain data limited which features could be detected. Correlated functional status among segregating V segments might reflect linkage disequilibrium, but an unknown experimental factor could not be ruled out. In a later analysis, HLA-associated TCR beta chains were found to be more clonally expanded and to have lower generation probabilities than equally common non-associated chains. According to a later analysis, TCR association rates differed among HLA loci, with DRB1 alleles showing the most associated TCRs and HLA-C alleles showing the fewest. HLA typing was unavailable for some donors at each locus, so association tests used only the typed subset. A further reported finding was that TCR beta sequences accurately predicted the HLA-A and HLA-B alleles for most subjects in the first cohort. The 87-base-pair reads could not distinguish some IMGT-functional V segments, including TRBV6-2 and TRBV6-3, so those segments were excluded. A total of 164 TCR beta chains were listed by the study as associated with cytomegalovirus. Most TCR sequences were observed very rarely across donors, whereas some public TCRs were present in many individuals. Roughly uniform sequencing depth across donors was assumed in presence/absence analyses, although this assumption may not hold. A group of highly shared sequence variants was considered likely to be a technical artifact of the sequencing pipeline. The authors suggested that the approach could potentially be extended to other disease states and immunological phenotypes. The classifier was reported to diagnose cytomegalovirus status with high specificity and sensitivity in both the original and validation cohorts. Three of the identified cytomegalovirus-associated TCR beta chains were confirmed in vitro to be specific for cytomegalovirus antigens. Because counts were too low, more than 15 rarely observed V segments, including chromosome 9 orphons, were left out of the earlier analysis of over 550 of the donors. In a later analysis, most CMV-associated TCR beta chains were found to appear HLA-restricted, with HLA associations seemingly driven largely by CMV exposure.

Library prep was done by the immunoSEQ multiplex PCR assay. For the multiplex PCR, a mixture combining 60 forward primers for TCR Vbeta segments and 13 reverse primers for TCR Jbeta segments was used. A multiplex PCR assay on genomic DNA amplified the CDR3 region of rearranged TCR beta genes. The amplified TCR beta libraries were sequenced on the Illumina HiSeq System as 87-base-pair reads. As for how the authors treated the data: A later analysis counted about 80 million unique TCR beta chains across the roughly 700 repertoires, and some 11 million of these chains were shared by at least two donors. A nearest-neighbor algorithm error-corrected the raw reads and collapsed the reads into unique sequences, merging closely related sequences to remove PCR and sequencing errors. V, D and J gene segments were assigned by aligning CDR3 sequences to IMGT reference sequences. For a sequence to be retained, a match of at least six nucleotides was required to both a V gene segment and a J gene segment. A rearrangement was called productive if the CDR3 had no stop codons and remained in frame with V and J, and every other rearrangement was called non-productive. Following IMGT convention, CDR3 was defined as the stretch from the second conserved V-encoded cysteine up to the conserved J-encoded phenylalanine. The earlier analysis of 587 of the donors excluded any sequence lacking an unambiguous match to a single V gene segment. In an earlier analysis of about 590 of the donors, a V segment was called functional when productive rearrangements were above 56.7%, and segregating when the standard deviation between donors exceeded 5%. A statistical classification framework was developed to diagnose cytomegalovirus status using the catalog of TCR beta chain sequences. A later analysis assigned V and J genes by comparing TCR nucleotide sequences with IMGT/GENE-DB human TR gene sequences. Using the TCRdist pipeline, a later analysis assigned CDR3 sequences along with most-parsimonious VDJ recombination scenarios. In a later analysis, every TCR beta chain was defined by the combination of its CDR3 amino acid sequence and its V-gene family, and reads without a unique V-gene family were dropped. In a later analysis, some 600 highly shared, low-generation-probability nucleotide sequences were removed to address suspected cross-contamination and a sequencing artifact. In a later analysis, a clonal expansion index for each public chain was calculated from normalized within-repertoire ranks of inferred template counts. In a later analysis, generation probabilities were computed using a VDJ recombination model fitted to out-of-frame rearrangements, and the results were checked against IGoR. Hypergeometric tests were used in a later analysis to score TCR-TCR, TCR-HLA and TCR-CMV co-occurrence, with a repertoire-size bias correction applied to the TCR pairs. False discovery rates were estimated in a later analysis by permuting HLA or CMV assignments 20 times. In a later analysis, co-occurring TCRs were grouped using DBSCAN, and TCRdist sequence similarity was added for clustering within HLA-allele-positive subsets. Co-occurrence clustering excluded repertoires with fewer than 30,000 or more than 120,000 public chains, plus five with anomalous nucleotide sharing. Not all clones reach the TCRdb copy of this immuneACCESS table, which keeps in-frame sequences only. Checked studies attribute under half of the gap to unresolved V genes and leave the rest unexplained. V, J and clone size are taken as reported in that table, and D and trimming were inferred from the DNA itself. For this sample the table gives about 140,000 clones, of which around 80% were detected only once. 1.5% to 2% of the sample lies in the top ten.

The cohort consisted of some 730 healthy bone marrow donors. At the time of sampling, all cohort members were nominally healthy, though unrecorded immune exposures were likely present. The donor was CMV seronegative and was included in the group of several hundred seronegative cohort members. A peripheral blood sample was provided by each donor, and peripheral blood mononuclear cells were used for TCR beta sequencing. The Qiagen DNeasy Blood Extraction Kit was used to extract genomic DNA from the blood cell samples. Per the germline V gene, MDHEN is the CDR1 and SYDVKM is the CDR2. V is pared back by 4 bases and J by 3 bases, with 20 bases lying between the germline termini. The CDR3, from cysteine to phenylalanine, totals 17 residues. Solely the CDR3 DNA is kept, with 51 bases framed from the first base.

The rearranged segments are TRBV28 and TRBJ2-3; there is no confident call for the D gene. Input material: PBMCs. The sequence came from a man aged 35 to 55 in good health and CMV-seronegative. This receptor has the CDR3 CASSSPPRLASTDTQYF. DNA sequence: TGTGCCAGCAGTTCACCCCCAAGACTGGCGTCGACAGATACGCAGTATTTT.